The 10 T cell receptor beta chains given below trace back to one sample, sequenced in a study of human T cells and chemical hapten exposure. Documented time point: patch test 1, 2 weeks after DPC sensitization. Treatment in this sample: therapeutic diphenylcyclopropenone sensitization with weekly scalp DPC. Using its own MiXCR run on the RACE reads, TCRdb lists one record per CDR3 protein. The sample consists of roughly 360,000 distinct CDR3 sequences, more than 4.5% of them appearing once. The input for sequencing was whole blood, taken in connection with sensitization to the hapten diphenylcyclopropenone (DPC). The origin of the receptors is a woman in her forties or fifties with alopecia areata. Some clones in this sample may be carry-over from other donors' samples.

This clonotype was observed a handful of times. The rearrangement links TRBV6-5 to TRBJ2-7; D gene uncertain. V lost 7 bases, J lost 2 bases, and 9 bases lay in between. CDR1 and CDR2 from the germline V gene are MNHEY and SVGAGI. This CDR3 region has 12 residues. Here the CDR3 reads CASISQTYEQYF. Here the CDR3 DNA reads TGTGCCAGCATCAGTCAAACCTACGAGCAGTACTTC.

This clonotype has only a few counts. This chain links TRBV18 with TRBJ2-3; D is uncertain. The CDR3 sequence is 14 residues long. V was shortened by 2 bases and J by 3 bases, with 9 bases between the two germline ends. Looked up from germline, CDR1 is KGHSH and CDR2 is LQKENI. This CDR3 reads CASSPSAQTDTQYF. CDR3 bases: TGTGCCAGCTCACCATCCGCTCAAACAGATACGCAGTATTTT.

This clonotype was seen more than once but under ten times. The chain joins TRBV7-8 to TRBJ2-5; 7 nucleotides align to TRBD2. CDR3 length: 15 amino acids. V shed 4 bases and J 3 bases; nucleotides not matched to a gene: 8. Germline CDR1 reads SGHVS; CDR2 reads FQNEAQ. In DNA, the CDR3 is TGTGCCAGCAGCTCGCAATTTCTAGCGGAAGAGACCCAGTACTTC. This translates into CASSSQFLAEETQYF.

This clonotype was picked up a small number of times. The chain uses TRBV30 and TRBJ1-5; D is perhaps TRBD1 (5 bases). The CDR3 runs to 13 residues. Trimming removed 2 bases from V and 5 bases from J, with 10 bases in between. The germline CDR1 and CDR2 sequences are GTSNPN and SVGIG (reference sequence). This chain's CDR3 is CAWSLGLDQPQHF. DNA for the CDR3: TGTGCCTGGAGTCTGGGGCTGGATCAGCCCCAGCATTTT.

At least ten counts were recorded for this clonotype. The rearrangement uses TRBV9 and TRBJ2-5, with 7 bases aligning to TRBD2. The V and J ends lost 0 bases and 3 bases, in that order; junction bases with no gene match: 5. This CDR3 spans 15 amino acids. Germline CDR1 reads SGDLS; CDR2 reads YYNGEE. The CDR3, as DNA: TGTGCCAGCAGCGTAGTGGGGGGGTCCAAAGAGACCCAGTACTTC. It is translated as CASSVVGGSKETQYF. The full variable domain, completed using reference TRBV9 and TRBJ2-5, is DSGVTQTPKHLITATGQRVTLRCSPRSGDLSVYWYQQSLDQGLQFLIQYYNGEERAKGNILERFSAQQFPDLHSELNLSSLELGDSALYFCASSVVGGSKETQYFGPGTRLLVL.

The CDR3 bases are TGCGCCAGCAGCCACATGATAGAAGGGAATGAGCAGTTCTTC. Amino acids: CASSHMIEGNEQFF. This chain links TRBV4-1 with TRBJ2-1; D is uncertain. Trimming stripped 3 bases from V and 7 bases from J, with 13 bases between. The CDR3 is made up of 14 amino acids. CDR1 and CDR2 from the germline V gene are MGHRA and YSYEKL.

V usage is TRBV12-3 or TRBV12-4 and J usage is TRBJ2-2; D is uncertain. CDR3 length: 13 residues. The V end lost 5 bases, the J end lost 7 bases, and 11 bases lay between the germline ends. Here the CDR3 DNA reads TGTGCCAGCAGTGTTTGGCGGCACGGGGAGCTGTTTTTT. Its translation: CASSVWRHGELFF.

This clonotype was seen repeatedly, ten times or more. The chain recombines TRBV29-1 with TRBJ1-1, with D uncertain. The CDR3 loop spans 10 amino acids. Between the trimmed V and J ends, which lost 6 bases and 5 bases, there was a span of 7 bases. Germline V lookup: CDR1 SQVTM, CDR2 ANQGSEA. The CDR3 region is CSVRETEAFF. The DNA for the CDR3 is TGCAGCGTCCGGGAGACTGAAGCTTTCTTT.

This clonotype was seen many times. This chain uses TRBV3-1 with TRBJ2-5, with 9 bases identical to TRBD1. Germline-derived CDR1 and CDR2 are LGHDT and YNNKEL (reference sequence). The CDR3 loop spans 15 amino acids. Trimming cost V 2 bases and J 2 bases; bases outside gene matches: 3. The CDR3 DNA follows: TGTGCCAGCAGCCAATTCGGGACAGGGCAAGAGACCCAGTACTTC. Its translation is CASSQFGTGQETQYF.

This clonotype was picked up many times. The chain couples TRBV20-1 to TRBJ2-1, with TRBD1 as a possible D gene (7 bases). The V end was cut by 2 bases, the J end by 8 bases, with 22 bases between. Germline CDR1 DFQATT, CDR2 SNEGSKA (reference sequence). The CDR3 loop spans 16 amino acids. The chain's CDR3 is CSARPPTGRIGDEQFF. The CDR3 coding sequence is TGCAGTGCTAGACCCCCGACAGGGAGGATTGGCGATGAGCAGTTCTTC.